The 26 T cell receptor beta chains reported below all come from one sample, sequenced in a study of blood T cell repertoires in COVID-19. Sequencing was performed with immunoSEQ multiplex PCR; in TCRdb, only in-frame clones are kept and a portion is missing. The table shows 90,000 to 150,000 clones, with around nine tenths occurring only once. Specimen: peripheral blood. Receptors originate from a woman in her forties or fifties with acute or convalescent COVID-19.

The gene calls are TRBV12-3 or TRBV12-4 and TRBJ2-3; D not resolved. The CDR3 has 13 amino acids. V lost 5 bases to trimming and J lost 0 bases, with 6 bases between them. This CDR3 reads CASSQTSTDTQYF. The CDR3 DNA reads TGTGCCAGCAGTCAGACTAGCACAGATACGCAGTATTTT.

The chain uses TRBV2 and TRBJ2-3, with D possibly TRBD2 on 6 matching bases. The CDR3 is 15 residues long. CDR1 SNHLY and CDR2 FYNNEI come from the germline V gene. V was trimmed by 3 bases and J by 5 bases, leaving 15 bases between them. The DNA of the CDR3 is TGTGCCAGCAGTGAGGAGGGTAAGGTAGGAGATACGCAGTATTTT. Translated: CASSEEGKVGDTQYF.

The genes are TRBV5-4 and TRBJ2-5; D uncertain. The germline CDR1 and CDR2 sequences are SGHNT and YYREEE (reference sequence). Trimming pared 3 bases from V and 0 bases from J, leaving 9 bases between. The CDR3 runs 14 residues. CDR3 in DNA: TGTGCCAGCAGCTCCCTCCGGTACCAAGAGACCCAGTACTTC. The encoded protein is CASSSLRYQETQYF.

V is TRBV19 and J is TRBJ1-2; D ambiguous. Per the germline V gene, CDR1 is LNHDA and CDR2 is SQIVND (reference sequence). The V end lost 1 base, the J end lost 4 bases, and 10 bases lay between the germline ends. The CDR3 extends over 14 amino acids. The CDR3 nucleotides are TGTGCCAGTAGTATAGGGGCCACCACCTATGGCTACACCTTC. Encoded protein: CASSIGATTYGYTF.

The rearrangement joins TRBV19 to TRBJ2-1, with TRBD2 matching over 13 bases. Germline V gene sequence: CDR1 LNHDA, CDR2 SQIVND (reference sequence). The CDR3 extends over 14 amino acids. V shed 5 bases, J shed 8 bases, and the junction held 3 bases outside the gene matches. CDR3 residues: CASSLGLAGDEQFF. The CDR3 nucleotides are TGTGCCAGTAGTCTCGGACTAGCGGGAGATGAGCAGTTCTTC.

This sequence joins TRBV7-6 and TRBJ2-5; 8 bases are a match to TRBD2. Germline V lookup: CDR1 SGHVS, CDR2 FNYEAQ. The CDR3 spans 16 residues. Germline trimming cut 2 bases from V and 3 bases from J; bases unmatched to any gene: 8. CDR3 sequence: CASSLNGVAGKETQYF. DNA for the CDR3: TGTGCCAGCAGCTTAAATGGGGTAGCGGGAAAAGAGACCCAGTACTTC. The full variable domain, with the rest looked up from reference TRBV7-6 and TRBJ2-5, is GAGVSQSPRYKVTKRGQDVALRCDPISGHVSLYWYRQALGQGPEFLTYFNYEAQQDKSGLPNDRFSAERPEGSISTLTIQRTEQRDSAMYRCASSLNGVAGKETQYFGPGTRLLVL.

The V gene is TRBV6-1, the J gene TRBJ2-7; D unresolved. The V end lost 3 bases, the J end lost 6 bases, and 18 bases lay between the germline ends. The CDR3 has 15 residues. Germline-derived CDR1 and CDR2 are MNHNS and SASEGT. The CDR3 DNA reads as TGTGCCAGCAGTGATGGGTTCAGTGGGCCAGGCGAGCAGTACTTC. Protein product: CASSDGFSGPGEQYF.

This clone was counted a few times. The chain combines TRBV19 with TRBJ2-1, with D maybe TRBD1 (6 bases). The CDR3 has 15 residues. V was pared by 3 bases and J by 6 bases, with 15 bases between. Germline loops: CDR1 LNHDA, CDR2 SQIVND (reference sequence). This CDR3 is CASSIQGSQTNEQFF. For the CDR3, the DNA is TGTGCCAGTAGTATTCAGGGGTCCCAGACCAATGAGCAGTTCTTC.

This clone is a singleton in its sample. V is TRBV7-8 and J is TRBJ1-1, with TRBD1 matching over 9 bases. Trimming at V came to 4 bases and at J to 0 bases, leaving 24 bases not matched to a gene. Germline V lookup: CDR1 SGHVS, CDR2 FQNEAQ. This CDR3 is built from 22 residues. The CDR3 region has the DNA TGTGCCAGCAGCTCCCCTGGGTGGGGACAGGGCTCGTTTTCGACTATGAACACTGAAGCTTTCTTT. Protein sequence: CASSSPGWGQGSFSTMNTEAFF. Together with reference TRBV7-8 and TRBJ1-1, the CDR3 gives the full variable domain: GAGVSQSPRYKVAKRGQDVALRCDPISGHVSLFWYQQALGQGPEFLTYFQNEAQLDKSGLPSDRFFAERPEGSVSTLKIQRTQQEDSAVYLCASSSPGWGQGSFSTMNTEAFFGQGTRLTVV.

The gene calls are TRBV10-1 and TRBJ2-1; the match to TRBD2 covers 9 bases. Germline CDR1 WNHNN, CDR2 SYGVQD (reference sequence). After removal of 4 bases from V and 4 bases from J, the junction contained 14 bases not matched to a gene. The CDR3 length is 18 residues. The CDR3 bases are TGCGCCAGCAGTGGATCTAGCGGGAAATTAGCGGGATACAATGAGCAGTTCTTC. This sequence encodes CASSGSSGKLAGYNEQFF.

This chain joins TRBV12-3 or TRBV12-4 and TRBJ1-1; TRBD1 might be the D (6 bases). V gave up 7 bases and J gave up 5 bases, with 14 bases separating them. The CDR3 extends over 13 amino acids. The CDR3 reads CASTFTGTTEAFF. CDR3 sequence (DNA): TGTGCCAGCACTTTTACCGGGACAACTGAAGCTTTCTTT.

The chain uses TRBV11-2 and TRBJ2-7; 7 bases line up with TRBD2. The germline V gene encodes CDR1 SGHAT and CDR2 FQNNGV. The CDR3 sequence is 15 residues long. V lost 5 bases and J lost 6; bases outside the gene matches: 13. The CDR3 here is CASSPIRAGAAEQYF. The CDR3 nucleotides read TGTGCCAGCAGCCCAATCCGGGCGGGAGCAGCCGAGCAGTACTTC.

The CDR3 reads CASSVESGGTDTQYF. The CDR3 nucleotides read TGTGCCAGCAGCGTAGAAAGCGGGGGCACAGATACGCAGTATTTT. This chain links TRBV9 with TRBJ2-3; 7 bases line up with TRBD2. CDR3 length: 15 amino acids. Trimming at V came to 0 bases and at J to 1 base, leaving 2 bases not matched to a gene. In germline, CDR1 is SGDLS, CDR2 YYNGEE. The entire variable domain, with the rest obtained from reference TRBV9 and TRBJ2-3, is as follows: DSGVTQTPKHLITATGQRVTLRCSPRSGDLSVYWYQQSLDQGLQFLIQYYNGEERAKGNILERFSAQQFPDLHSELNLSSLELGDSALYFCASSVESGGTDTQYFGPGTRLTVL.

This clone was counted a few times. The gene calls are TRBV7-4 and TRBJ1-5, with D perhaps TRBD1 (5 bases). In germline, CDR1 is SGHVT, CDR2 SQSDAQ. This CDR3 has 16 amino acids. Trimming shortened V by 0 bases and J by 6 bases, and 15 bases separated the two germline ends. In DNA, the CDR3 is TGTGCCAGCAGCTTAGCGCGTAGGGGTAATAGTCAGCCCCAGCATTTT. Amino acids: CASSLARRGNSQPQHF.

This chain joins TRBV29-1 and TRBJ2-1; TRBD2 might be the D (10 bases). The CDR3 spans 18 residues. V was clipped by 0 bases and J by 0 bases, with 18 bases between them. The germline V gene has CDR1 SQVTM and CDR2 ANQGSEA. This CDR3 is CSVEEDRGLASSYNEQFF. CDR3 sequence (DNA): TGCAGCGTTGAAGAGGACAGGGGACTAGCGAGCTCCTACAATGAGCAGTTCTTC.

The V call is TRBV5-1, the J call TRBJ2-7; 12 nucleotides line up with TRBD1. This CDR3 is 16 amino acids long. Unmatched junction bases numbered 4, after V lost 0 bases and J lost 3 bases. Germline assignment: CDR1 SGHRS and CDR2 YFSETQ. In DNA form, the CDR3 reads TGCGCCAGCAGCTTGGCGGGACAGGGGGCAATCTACGAGCAGTACTTC. It encodes CASSLAGQGAIYEQYF. The full variable domain, completed using reference TRBV5-1 and TRBJ2-7, is KAGVTQTPRYLIKTRGQQVTLSCSPISGHRSVSWYQQTPGQGLQFLFEYFSETQRNKGNFPGRFSGRQFSNSRSEMNVSTLELGDSALYLCASSLAGQGAIYEQYFGPGTRLTVT.

The chain is built from TRBV7-2 and TRBJ1-5; 9 nucleotides agree with TRBD1. Per germline, CDR1 SGHTA and CDR2 FQGNSA. J was trimmed by 3 bases and V by 3 bases; bases with no gene match: 3. CDR3 size: 15 residues. The CDR3 nucleotides read TGTGCCAGCAGCTTTGACAGGGGGTTCAATCAGCCCCAGCATTTT. It is translated as CASSFDRGFNQPQHF.

CDR3 amino acids: CASNTRRDTQYF. The CDR3 bases are TGTGCCAGCAACACCAGGCGCGATACGCAGTATTTT. The rearrangement joins TRBV27 to TRBJ2-3; D not certain. Germline lookup yields CDR1 MNHEY and CDR2 SMNVEV (reference sequence). The CDR3 runs to 12 residues. Trimming left V 7 bases short and J 6 bases short, with 11 bases between.

The V and J genes are TRBV3-1 (or the pseudogene TRBV3-2) and TRBJ1-2, with D possibly being TRBD1 (5 bases). Germline CDR1 is LGHDT and CDR2 is YNNKEL (reference sequence). The CDR3 covers 13 residues. V lost 6 bases and J lost 4, with 12 bases in between. The CDR3 loop reads CASSRGQTYGYTF. In DNA, the CDR3 is TGTGCCAGCAGTAGGGGCCAGACCTATGGCTACACCTTC.

This clone was seen more than once but under ten times. This sequence joins TRBV10-2 and TRBJ1-5, with a weak D call TRBD1 (5 bases). Germline loops: CDR1 WSHSY, CDR2 SAAADI. Trimming removed 8 bases at V and 7 bases at J, with 15 bases between. The CDR3 is 13 residues long. The CDR3 DNA reads TGCGCCAGCGACCGGGACCGGGGGCAGCCCCAGCATTTT. It specifies CASDRDRGQPQHF.

The chain combines TRBV4-3 with TRBJ2-1; 13 nucleotides agree with TRBD2. V was pared by 5 bases and J by 9 bases, with 13 bases of the junction left unmatched. Germline CDR1 LGHNA, CDR2 YSLEER. CDR3 length equals 17 residues. CDR3 sequence: CASSLGTSGAFRVEQFF. CDR3 nucleotide sequence: TGCGCCAGCAGCTTGGGGACTAGCGGGGCCTTTAGGGTTGAGCAGTTCTTC.

This sequence joins TRBV7-9 and TRBJ1-4; D gene uncertain. Germline V lookup: CDR1 SEHNR, CDR2 FQNEAQ (reference sequence). This CDR3 is built from 15 residues. Trimming removed 7 bases at V and 0 bases at J, with 12 bases between. The CDR3: CASTRSEATNEKLFF. The CDR3 coding sequence is TGTGCCAGCACCCGGAGTGAGGCAACTAATGAAAAACTGTTTTTT.

The chain recombines TRBV7-2 with TRBJ2-7, with a tentative D call TRBD2 (6 bases). CDR1 and CDR2 from the germline V gene are SGHTA and FQGNSA. This CDR3 has 15 amino acids. V shed 1 base and J shed 6 bases, with 16 bases lying between them. As DNA, the CDR3 is TGTGCCAGCAGCTTAGTATCCGAGGGAGGTCTCGAGCAGTACTTC. Translating gives CASSLVSEGGLEQYF.

This clone is a singleton in its sample. The V and J genes are TRBV7-3 and TRBJ1-1; 7 positions agree with TRBD1. CDR1 and CDR2 (germline): SGHTA, FQGTGA. The junction had 9 bases not matched to a gene; V was cut back by 2 bases and J by 6 bases. This CDR3 comprises 15 residues. This chain's CDR3 is CASSLGGQDNSEAFF. Written as DNA, the CDR3 is TGTGCCAGCAGCTTAGGAGGACAGGATAATTCTGAAGCTTTCTTT.

CDR3 amino acids: CASSYGVTGRNSPLHF. The CDR3 DNA is TGTGCCAGCAGTTATGGGGTGACAGGCCGGAATTCACCCCTCCACTTT. The rearrangement joins TRBV6-2 or TRBV6-3 to TRBJ1-6; TRBD1 is a possible D gene (6 bases). The ends were cut back, 3 bases at V and 7 bases at J, with 16 bases in the middle. Per the germline V gene, CDR1 is MNHEY and CDR2 is SVGEGT. The CDR3 loop spans 16 amino acids.

The chain is built from TRBV7-2 and TRBJ1-2; 9 bases are shared with TRBD1. The junction had 5 bases not matched to a gene; V was cut back by 5 bases and J by 4 bases. From germline, CDR1 is SGHTA and CDR2 FQGNSA. The CDR3 runs 14 residues. CDR3 sequence (DNA): TGTGCCAGCAGCCCCGGGACAGGGTTCTATGGCTACACCTTC. Amino acids: CASSPGTGFYGYTF.